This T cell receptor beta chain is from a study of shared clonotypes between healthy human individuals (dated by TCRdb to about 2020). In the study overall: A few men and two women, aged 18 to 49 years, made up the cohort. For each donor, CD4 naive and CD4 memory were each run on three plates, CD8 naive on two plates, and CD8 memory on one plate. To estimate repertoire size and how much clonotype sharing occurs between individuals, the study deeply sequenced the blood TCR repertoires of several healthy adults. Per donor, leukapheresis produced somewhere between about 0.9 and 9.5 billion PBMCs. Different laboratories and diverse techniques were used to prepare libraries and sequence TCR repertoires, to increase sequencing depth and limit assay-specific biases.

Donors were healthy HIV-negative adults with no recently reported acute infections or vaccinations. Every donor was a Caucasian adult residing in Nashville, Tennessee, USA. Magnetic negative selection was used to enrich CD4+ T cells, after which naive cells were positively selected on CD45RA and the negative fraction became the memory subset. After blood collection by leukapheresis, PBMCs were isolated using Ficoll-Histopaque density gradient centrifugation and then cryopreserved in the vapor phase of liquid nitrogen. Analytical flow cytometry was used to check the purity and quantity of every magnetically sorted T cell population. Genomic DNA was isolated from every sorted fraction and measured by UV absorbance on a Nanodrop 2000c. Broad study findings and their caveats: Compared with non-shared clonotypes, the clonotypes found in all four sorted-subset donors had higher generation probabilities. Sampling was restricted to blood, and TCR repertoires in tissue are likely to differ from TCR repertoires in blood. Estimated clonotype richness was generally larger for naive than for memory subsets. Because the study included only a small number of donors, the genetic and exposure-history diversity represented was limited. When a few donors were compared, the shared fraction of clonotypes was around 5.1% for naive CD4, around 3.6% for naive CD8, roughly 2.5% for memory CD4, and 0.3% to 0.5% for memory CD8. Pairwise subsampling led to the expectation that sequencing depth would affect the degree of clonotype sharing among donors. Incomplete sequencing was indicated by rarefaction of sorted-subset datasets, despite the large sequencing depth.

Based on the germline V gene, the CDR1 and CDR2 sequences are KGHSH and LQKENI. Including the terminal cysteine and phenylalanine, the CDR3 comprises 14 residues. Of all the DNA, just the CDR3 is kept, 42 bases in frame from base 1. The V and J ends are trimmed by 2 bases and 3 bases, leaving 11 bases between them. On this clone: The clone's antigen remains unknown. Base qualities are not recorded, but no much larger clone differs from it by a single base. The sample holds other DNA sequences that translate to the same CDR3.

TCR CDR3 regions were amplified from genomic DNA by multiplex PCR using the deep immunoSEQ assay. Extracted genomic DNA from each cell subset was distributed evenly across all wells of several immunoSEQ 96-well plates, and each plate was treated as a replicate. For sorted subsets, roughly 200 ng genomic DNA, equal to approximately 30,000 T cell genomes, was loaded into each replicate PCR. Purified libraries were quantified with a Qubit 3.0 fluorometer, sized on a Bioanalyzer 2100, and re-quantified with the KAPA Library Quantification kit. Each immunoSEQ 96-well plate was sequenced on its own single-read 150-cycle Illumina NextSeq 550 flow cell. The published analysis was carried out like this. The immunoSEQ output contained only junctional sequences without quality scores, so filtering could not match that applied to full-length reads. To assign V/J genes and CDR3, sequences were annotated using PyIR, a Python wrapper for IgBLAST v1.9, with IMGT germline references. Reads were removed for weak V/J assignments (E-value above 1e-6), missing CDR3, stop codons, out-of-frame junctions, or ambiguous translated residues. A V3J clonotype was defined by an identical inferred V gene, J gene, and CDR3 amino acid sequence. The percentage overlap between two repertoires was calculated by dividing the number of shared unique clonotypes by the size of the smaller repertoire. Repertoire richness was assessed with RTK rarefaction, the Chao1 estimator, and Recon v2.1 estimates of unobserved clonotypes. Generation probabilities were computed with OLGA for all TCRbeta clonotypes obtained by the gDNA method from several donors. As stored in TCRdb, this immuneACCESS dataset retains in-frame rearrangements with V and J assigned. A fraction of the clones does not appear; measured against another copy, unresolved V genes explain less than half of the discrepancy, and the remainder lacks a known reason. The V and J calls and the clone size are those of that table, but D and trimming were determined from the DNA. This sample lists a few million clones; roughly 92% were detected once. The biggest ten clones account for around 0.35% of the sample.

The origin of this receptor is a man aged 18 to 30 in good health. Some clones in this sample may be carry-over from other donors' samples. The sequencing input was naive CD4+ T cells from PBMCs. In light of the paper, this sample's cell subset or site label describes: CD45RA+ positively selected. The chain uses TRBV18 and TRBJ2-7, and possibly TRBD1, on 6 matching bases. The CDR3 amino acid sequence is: CASSPVAGDYEQYF. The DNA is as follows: TGTGCCAGCTCACCAGTTGCAGGGGACTACGAGCAGTACTTC.